These 15 T cell receptor beta chains came from one sample sequenced in a study of OX40 agonist ivuxolimab in advanced cancers. Produced via immunoSEQ multiplex PCR; TCRdb's table is partial and in-frame only. The sample comprises approximately 90,000 clones, about 88% of which are singletons, and more than 0.25% rests with the top ten. Sequencing was performed on CD4+ or CD8+ T cells sorted from blood, taken in a trial of the OX40 agonist ivuxolimab. These receptor sequences come from an adult with an advanced solid tumor such as melanoma, head and neck, liver or kidney cancer.

The chain employs TRBV18 and TRBJ2-6; no reliable D call. The ends were cut back, 6 bases at V and 1 base at J, with 10 bases in the middle. Germline V gene sequence: CDR1 KGHSH, CDR2 LQKENI. The CDR3 contains 15 residues. The CDR3 sequence: CASSPTESGANVLTF. The CDR3 DNA follows: TGTGCCAGCTCGCCAACAGAGTCTGGGGCCAACGTCCTGACTTTC.

The sample holds one count of this clone. The V call is TRBV30, the J call TRBJ2-3; 8 nucleotides match TRBD2. The CDR3 length is 14 residues. V lost 3 bases, J lost 4 bases, and 6 bases stayed unmatched. Germline V CDR1 and CDR2: GTSNPN, SVGIG (reference sequence). The CDR3 coding sequence is TGTGCCTGGAGACACACTAGCGGTCCAGATACGCAGTATTTT. Protein product: CAWRHTSGPDTQYF. The full variable domain, rest sourced from reference TRBV30 and TRBJ2-3, is SQTIHQWPATLVQPVGSPLSLECTVEGTSNPNLYWYRQAAGRGLQLLFYSVGIGQISSEVPQNLSASRPQDRQFILSSKKLLLSDSGFYLCAWRHTSGPDTQYFGPGTRLTVL.

This chain links TRBV6-5 with TRBJ1-2; possible D gene TRBD1, 5 bases. With 0 bases removed from V and 7 bases from J, the gap between germline ends came to 15 bases. There are 15 residues in the CDR3. The germline V gene encodes CDR1 MNHEY and CDR2 SVGAGI. The CDR3: CASSYSTGRGLGYTF. The CDR3 nucleotides read TGTGCCAGCAGTTACTCGACGGGCCGGGGCCTTGGCTACACCTTC.

This clone was seen just once. J is TRBJ1-4 and V is TRBV19; D not certain. V lost 7 bases to trimming and J lost 0 bases, with 9 bases between them. Germline CDR1 and CDR2: LNHDA and SQIVND (reference sequence). The CDR3 length is 14 residues. The DNA for the CDR3 is TGTGCCAGTACCATAAGTACAACTAATGAAAAACTGTTTTTT. The encoded protein is CASTISTTNEKLFF.

V gene TRBV27 combines with J gene TRBJ1-5; D may be TRBD1 (6 bases). This CDR3 spans 15 amino acids. Trimming cost V 5 bases and J 1 base, with 12 bases left between them. Germline V lookup: CDR1 MNHEY, CDR2 SMNVEV (reference sequence). This CDR3 reads CASSGGGASNQPQHF. CDR3 nucleotides: TGTGCCAGCAGTGGTGGGGGCGCCAGCAATCAGCCCCAGCATTTT.

The genes are TRBV5-1 and TRBJ2-3; 10 positions agree with TRBD2. V was pared by 0 bases and J by 1 base, with 2 bases of the junction left unmatched. The CDR3 covers 16 residues. The germline V gene encodes CDR1 SGHRS and CDR2 YFSETQ. CDR3 nucleotide sequence: TGCGCCAGCAGCTTGGCTCTAGCGGGGGGCACAGATACGCAGTATTTT. Residues: CASSLALAGGTDTQYF.

This clone was seen once. The V gene is TRBV19, the J gene TRBJ2-3; 10 nucleotides match TRBD2. V shed 4 bases and J 6 bases; nucleotides not matched to a gene: 1. CDR1 is LNHDA and CDR2 is SQIVND in the germline V gene (reference sequence). This CDR3 region has 13 residues. CDR3 nucleotides: TGTGCCAGTAGTACGGGACTAGCGGATACGCAGTATTTT. Translating gives CASSTGLADTQYF.

V is TRBV5-1 and J is TRBJ1-1; D ambiguous. V was clipped by 5 bases and J by 3 bases, with 11 bases between them. The CDR3 spans 13 residues. Germline CDR1 and CDR2: SGHRS and YFSETQ. The CDR3 loop is CASRTLADTEAFF. Here the CDR3 DNA reads TGCGCCAGCAGGACCCTGGCGGACACTGAAGCTTTCTTT.

Only one count was recorded for this clone. The rearrangement joins TRBV6-5 to TRBJ1-2; tentatively, D is TRBD1 (5 bases). CDR3 size: 15 residues. Trimming shortened V by 6 bases and J by 2 bases, and 16 bases separated the two germline ends. Looked up from germline, CDR1 is MNHEY and CDR2 is SVGAGI. The CDR3 DNA is TGTGCCAGCAGCCGAGCGGGGGTAACGAACTATGGCTACACCTTC. Translation gives CASSRAGVTNYGYTF.

The rearrangement joins TRBV14 to TRBJ1-6; D uncertain. Between the trimmed V and J ends, which lost 4 bases and 10 bases, there was a span of 11 bases. CDR1 is SGHDN, CDR2 FVKESK, per germline. The CDR3 is 13 amino acids. CDR3 coding DNA: TGTGCCAGCAGCCCCCTAGTGCAATCACCCCTCCACTTT. It specifies CASSPLVQSPLHF.

The chain recombines TRBV11-2 with TRBJ1-3; 9 positions match TRBD1. V dropped 7 bases and J dropped 0; count of bases not matched to a gene: 4. The CDR3 spans 15 residues. Germline lookup yields CDR1 SGHAT and CDR2 FQNNGV. The CDR3 DNA follows: TGTGCCAGCATCCGGGACAGGGTCTCTGGAAACACCATATATTTT. This sequence encodes CASIRDRVSGNTIYF.

The chain has TRBV18 and TRBJ1-5, with no clear D. CDR3 length: 14 amino acids. CDR1 is KGHSH and CDR2 is LQKENI in the germline V gene. Trimming stripped 3 bases from V and 1 base from J, with 7 bases between. The chain's CDR3 is CASSPGQSNQPQHF. The CDR3 nucleotides are TGTGCCAGCTCACCTGGTCAGAGCAATCAGCCCCAGCATTTT.

V and J are TRBV18 and TRBJ2-5; TRBD1 or TRBD2 may be the D gene (6 bases each). Trimming stripped 0 bases from V and 4 bases from J, with 15 bases between. Per the germline V gene, CDR1 is KGHSH and CDR2 is LQKENI. This CDR3 has 16 amino acids. The CDR3 sequence is CASSPPWEEGGETQYF. CDR3 nucleotides: TGTGCCAGCTCACCACCGTGGGAGGAGGGGGGAGAGACCCAGTACTTC.

This chain uses TRBV19 with TRBJ1-5, with 7 bases fitting TRBD1. The CDR3 has 15 amino acids. Germline CDR1 LNHDA, CDR2 SQIVND (reference sequence). V shed 3 bases and J 5 bases; nucleotides not matched to a gene: 7. The CDR3 sequence: CASSMEGGWHQPQHF. CDR3 DNA sequence: TGTGCCAGTAGTATGGAAGGGGGCTGGCATCAGCCCCAGCATTTT.

V usage is TRBV6-5 and J usage is TRBJ1-2; D remains ambiguous. V shed 10 bases and J shed 8 bases, with 17 bases lying between them. Germline CDR1 is MNHEY and CDR2 is SVGAGI. The CDR3 runs to 12 residues. The CDR3 loop is CATTSPGDGYTF. As DNA, the CDR3 is TGTGCCACCACCTCCCCCGGCGACGGCTACACCTTC.